What follows are 4 T cell receptor beta chains derived from one specimen sequenced in a study of T cell clones after liver transplantation. Assay used: immunoSEQ multiplex PCR; TCRdb lists only in-frame clones, some missing. Here the sample spans around 120,000 clones, 90% being singletons. Sequencing used CD4+ T cells from blood, obtained 12 months after liver transplant. Receptor source: a human patient who received a liver transplant. The graft donor may have given rise to some T cells.

The chain links TRBV11-3 to TRBJ2-7; 7 nucleotides agree with TRBD2. Germline lookup yields CDR1 SGHNT and CDR2 YENEEA. Trimming took 8 bases from V and 5 from J; bases not matched to a gene: 12. The CDR3 has 14 amino acids. The CDR3 DNA reads TGTGCCAGCGGGACTACCCTCACGACGGACGAGCAGTACTTC. It codes for CASGTTLTTDEQYF. The full variable domain, in which reference TRBV11-3 and TRBJ2-7 provide the parts outside the CDR3, is EAGVVQSPRYKIIEKKQPVAFWCNPISGHNTLYWYLQNLGQGPELLIRYENEEAVDDSQLPKDRFSAERLKGVDSTLKIQPAELGDSAVYLCASGTTLTTDEQYFGPGTRLTVT.

This rearrangement joins TRBV29-1 to TRBJ2-2; no reliable D call. Trimming removed 0 bases at V and 0 bases at J, with 5 bases between. CDR3 length equals 14 residues. Per germline, CDR1 SQVTM and CDR2 ANQGSEA. In DNA form, the CDR3 reads TGCAGCGTTGAAGAATATTCGAACACCGGGGAGCTGTTTTTT. Amino acids: CSVEEYSNTGELFF.

This clone appeared once. The CDR3 DNA follows: TGCGCCAGCAGCTTGGGACAGGGACAAGATACGCAGTATTTT. Amino acids: CASSLGQGQDTQYF. The V and J genes are TRBV5-1 and TRBJ2-3, with 7 bases that match TRBD1. The germline CDR1 and CDR2 sequences are SGHRS and YFSETQ. The junction had 3 bases not matched to a gene; V was cut back by 0 bases and J by 5 bases. This CDR3 region has 14 residues. The complete variable domain, with remaining parts taken from reference TRBV5-1 and TRBJ2-3, reads KAGVTQTPRYLIKTRGQQVTLSCSPISGHRSVSWYQQTPGQGLQFLFEYFSETQRNKGNFPGRFSGRQFSNSRSEMNVSTLELGDSALYLCASSLGQGQDTQYFGPGTRLTVL.

The chain links TRBV6-1 to TRBJ1-3; 7 nucleotides align to TRBD1. This CDR3 has 16 residues. Germline V gene data show CDR1 as MNHNS and CDR2 as SASEGT. V trimming: 2 bases; J trimming: 4 bases; junction bases outside the gene matches: 8. For the CDR3, the DNA is TGTGCCAGCAGTGAAACCTTGACAGGGTCCGGAAACACCATATATTTT. It translates to CASSETLTGSGNTIYF.